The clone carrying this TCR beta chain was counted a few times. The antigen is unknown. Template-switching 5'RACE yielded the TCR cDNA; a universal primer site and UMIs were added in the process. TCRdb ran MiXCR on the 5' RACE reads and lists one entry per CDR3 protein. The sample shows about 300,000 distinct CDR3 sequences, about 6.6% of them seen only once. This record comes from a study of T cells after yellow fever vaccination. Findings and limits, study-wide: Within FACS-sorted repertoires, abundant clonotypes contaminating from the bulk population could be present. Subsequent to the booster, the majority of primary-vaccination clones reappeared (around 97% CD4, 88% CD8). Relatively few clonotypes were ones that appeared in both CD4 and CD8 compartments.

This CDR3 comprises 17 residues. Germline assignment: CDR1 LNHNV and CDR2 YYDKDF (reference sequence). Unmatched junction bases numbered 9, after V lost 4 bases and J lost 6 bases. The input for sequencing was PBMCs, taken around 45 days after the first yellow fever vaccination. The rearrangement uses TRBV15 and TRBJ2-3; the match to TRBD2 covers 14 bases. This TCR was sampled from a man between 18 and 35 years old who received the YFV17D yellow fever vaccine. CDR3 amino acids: CATSTGTSGGGMDTQYF. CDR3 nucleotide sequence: TGTGCCACCAGCACAGGGACTAGCGGGGGCGGGATGGATACGCAGTATTTT.